These 19 T cell receptor beta chains were all obtained from the same sample, sequenced in a study of blood T cell repertoires in COVID-19. Sequencing was performed with immunoSEQ multiplex PCR; in TCRdb, only in-frame clones are kept and a portion is missing. This table has more than 100,000 clones, approximately 90% appearing once. The sample comprised peripheral blood. These receptors were obtained from a man aged 45-65 years with active or convalescent COVID-19.

The chain is built from TRBV3-1 (or the pseudogene TRBV3-2) and TRBJ1-4; D is unresolved. Germline lookup yields CDR1 LGHDT and CDR2 YNNKEL (reference sequence). Trimming took off 4 bases at V and 0 bases at J, with 15 bases between the two ends. The CDR3 runs to 17 residues. CDR3 DNA: TGTGCCAGCAGCCCTAGAGAGGTTCTTACAACTAATGAAAAACTGTTTTTT. It is translated as CASSPREVLTTNEKLFF.

The chain carries TRBV2 and TRBJ2-3; no clear D. Looked up from germline, CDR1 is SNHLY and CDR2 is FYNNEI. The CDR3 is 16 residues long. V dropped 2 bases and J dropped 2 bases, with 14 bases sitting between them. In nucleotides, the CDR3 is TGTGCCAGCAGTGAATCCCCGACCAGGCCCACAGATACGCAGTATTTT. This translates into CASSESPTRPTDTQYF.

This clone came up once. The V and J genes are TRBV10-1 and TRBJ2-7; 12 positions agree with TRBD1. The germline CDR1 and CDR2 sequences are WNHNN and SYGVQD (reference sequence). J was trimmed by 4 bases and V by 6 bases; bases with no gene match: 1. The CDR3 loop spans 13 amino acids. The CDR3 coding sequence is TGCGCCAGCAGGGGACAGGGGGCTTACGAGCAGTACTTC. As protein: CASRGQGAYEQYF.

The chain combines TRBV19 with TRBJ1-5; 8 nucleotides agree with TRBD1. Germline assignment: CDR1 LNHDA and CDR2 SQIVND (reference sequence). Trimming took 1 base from V and 4 from J; bases not matched to a gene: 6. The CDR3 loop spans 16 amino acids. The CDR3 sequence is CASSIGRTGINQPQHF. CDR3 coding DNA: TGTGCCAGTAGTATAGGCCGGACAGGGATAAATCAGCCCCAGCATTTT.

V usage is TRBV18 and J usage is TRBJ1-6, with 7 bases matching TRBD1. This CDR3 spans 17 amino acids. The V gene's germline CDR1 is KGHSH and CDR2 LQKENI. Germline trimming cut 0 bases from V and 6 bases from J; bases unmatched to any gene: 8. CDR3 bases: TGTGCCAGCTCACCACCGGAGGTGACAGGGCCTAATTCACCCCTCCACTTT. Translated: CASSPPEVTGPNSPLHF. Variable domain in full (rest from reference TRBV18 and TRBJ1-6): NAGVMQNPRHLVRRRGQEARLRCSPMKGHSHVYWYRQLPEEGLKFMVYLQKENIIDESGMPKERFSAEFPKEGPSILRIQQVVRGDSAAYFCASSPPEVTGPNSPLHFGNGTRLTVT.

The count of this clone is one. This chain uses TRBV3-1 (or the pseudogene TRBV3-2) with TRBJ2-5, with TRBD2 matching 8 bases. Germline CDR1 and CDR2: LGHDT and YNNKEL (reference sequence). With 6 bases clipped from V and 3 bases from J, the junction kept 6 bases outside the gene matches. The CDR3 spans 14 residues. Written as DNA, the CDR3 is TGTGCCAGCAGTCCGAGCGGGGGAGAAGAGACCCAGTACTTC. This sequence encodes CASSPSGGEETQYF.

About this clone: The same CDR3 also results from other DNA sequences found in this sample. The chain recombines TRBV12-3 or TRBV12-4 with TRBJ1-5; no clear D. V was shortened by 0 bases and J by 8 bases, with 8 bases between the two germline ends. The CDR3 has 13 residues. CDR3 region: CASSLALREPQHF. CDR3 bases: TGTGCCAGCAGTTTAGCGCTGCGGGAGCCCCAGCATTTT.

This chain connects TRBV7-2 to TRBJ1-1; unclear D gene. Germline values: CDR1 SGHTA, CDR2 FQGNSA. CDR3 length: 15 amino acids. V was clipped by 2 bases and J by 6 bases, with 16 bases between them. The CDR3, as DNA: TGTGCCAGCAGCTTAAGTAGTCAGGTTGTAGCTGAAGCTTTCTTT. Translated, it gives CASSLSSQVVAEAFF.

The V gene is TRBV6-4, the J gene TRBJ2-3; a weak D match, TRBD2 (6 bases). Between the trimmed V and J ends, which lost 4 bases and 2 bases, there was a span of 7 bases. The germline V gene encodes CDR1 MRHNA and CDR2 SNTAGT. The length of the CDR3 is 13 residues. In DNA form, the CDR3 reads TGTGCCAGCAGTGGGAGGGACACAGATACGCAGTATTTT. This translates into CASSGRDTDTQYF.

This clone was seen a few times. J is TRBJ1-6 and V is TRBV3-1 (or the pseudogene TRBV3-2); possible D gene TRBD1, 6 bases. V was shortened by 3 bases and J by 9 bases, with 21 bases between the two germline ends. The germline V gene has CDR1 LGHDT and CDR2 YNNKEL (reference sequence). The CDR3 is 17 residues long. Written as DNA, the CDR3 is TGTGCCAGCAGCCATGAAAGGTGGGGCAGGGGCAGTTCACCCCTCCACTTT. Translated: CASSHERWGRGSSPLHF.

The rearrangement joins TRBV5-1 to TRBJ2-3; 11 bases are a match to TRBD2. The V gene's germline CDR1 is SGHRS and CDR2 YFSETQ. The CDR3 loop spans 17 amino acids. V lost 0 bases to trimming and J lost 2 bases; unmatched junction nucleotides: 5. The CDR3 DNA is TGCGCCAGCAGCTTGGCAACTAGCGGGGGTTACACAGATACGCAGTATTTT. It yields the protein CASSLATSGGYTDTQYF.

As concerns this clone: The sample contains more than one DNA sequence encoding this CDR3. The chain carries TRBV12-3 or TRBV12-4 and TRBJ2-5; D might be TRBD1 (5 bases). The CDR3 covers 13 residues. Trimming removed 1 base from V and 2 bases from J, with 5 bases in between. CDR3 sequence reads: CASSLGQQETQYF. In nucleotides, the CDR3 is TGTGCCAGCAGTTTAGGACAGCAAGAGACCCAGTACTTC.

This chain uses TRBV5-1 with TRBJ1-2; no definite D call. Germline CDR1 is SGHRS and CDR2 is YFSETQ. This CDR3 is 15 amino acids long. The V end lost 4 bases, the J end lost 3 bases, and 16 bases lay between the germline ends. In DNA, the CDR3 is TGCGCCAGCAGCCTGTCACCCGGGAGTGACTATGGCTACACCTTC. Protein: CASSLSPGSDYGYTF.

V and J are TRBV3-1 (or the pseudogene TRBV3-2) and TRBJ2-1, with 7 positions matching TRBD1. The V and J ends lost 2 bases and 5 bases, in that order; junction bases with no gene match: 6. The CDR3 loop spans 15 amino acids. The germline CDR1 and CDR2 sequences are LGHDT and YNNKEL (reference sequence). CDR3 region: CASSQMFGTDNEQFF. CDR3 nucleotide sequence: TGTGCCAGCAGCCAAATGTTCGGGACAGACAATGAGCAGTTCTTC.

The chain employs TRBV6-5 and TRBJ1-1; no clear D. The CDR3 has 13 residues. Germline V gene lookup returns CDR1 MNHEY and CDR2 SVGAGI. Trimming removed 2 bases at V and 5 bases at J, with 9 bases between. The DNA for the CDR3 is TGTGCCAGCAGTTACCGGGGTAGGACTGAAGCTTTCTTT. This codes for CASSYRGRTEAFF.

The gene calls are TRBV19 and TRBJ1-2, with D perhaps matching TRBD1 (5 bases). V gave up 4 bases and J gave up 4 bases, with 19 bases separating them. The germline gives CDR1 LNHDA, CDR2 SQIVND (reference sequence). This CDR3 has 16 amino acids. CDR3 nucleotide sequence: TGTGCCAGTAGTACCCCGCCCCATCGACAGCCCTATGGCTACACCTTC. Encoded protein: CASSTPPHRQPYGYTF.

This rearrangement joins TRBV25-1 to TRBJ2-7; TRBD1 aligns across 10 bases. The CDR3 has 14 amino acids. Trimming took 3 bases from V and 5 from J; bases not matched to a gene: 4. Germline V gene data show CDR1 as MGHDK and CDR2 as SYGVNS. CDR3 DNA: TGTGCCAGCAGTGAGGACAGGGGGGTAAACGAGCAGTACTTC. Its translation is CASSEDRGVNEQYF.

The genes are TRBV20-1 and TRBJ2-5, with TRBD1 identical over 7 bases. The CDR3 contains 15 residues. V shed 3 bases, J shed 5 bases, and the junction held 12 bases outside the gene matches. CDR1 is DFQATT and CDR2 is SNEGSKA in the germline V gene (reference sequence). This CDR3 is CSASRDSSREETQYF. The CDR3 DNA is TGCAGTGCTAGTCGGGACAGCTCTCGCGAGGAGACCCAGTACTTC.

The J gene is TRBJ1-2, the V gene TRBV5-4; 9 bases agree with TRBD1. The germline CDR1 and CDR2 sequences are SGHNT and YYREEE (reference sequence). The CDR3 runs to 15 residues. Unmatched junction bases numbered 10, after V lost 6 bases and J lost 4 bases. The CDR3 loop reads CASTVPGQGAYGYTF. Written as DNA, the CDR3 is TGTGCCAGCACCGTACCGGGACAGGGTGCCTATGGCTACACCTTC.